What follows are 9 T cell receptor gamma chains derived from one specimen sequenced in a study of gamma-delta chains in newborns, infants, children. TCRdb reprocessed the reads through CATT. The table lists about 1,200 gamma-chain clones, 2% to 3% of them singletons, with 22% in the top ten. The sample taken for sequencing was blood. The receptors shown here come from a child who was a newborn, infant or young child, either healthy, febrile or measles-vaccinated (not recorded which).

This clone was detected only a few times. A much larger clone differs from this one at a single base, so this may be a read error. This sample also contains other DNA sequences that code for the same CDR3. The rearrangement uses TRGV9 and TRGJP. CDR3 size: 17 residues. Germline-derived CDR1 and CDR2 are GITISATS and ISYDGTV (reference sequence). The CDR3 DNA reads as TGTGCCTTGTGGGAGGTGACGCGGGAGTTGGGCAAAAAAATCAAAGTATTT. Protein sequence: CALWEVTRELGKKIKVF.

This clone was observed a few times. The amino acid sequence in TCRdb belongs to a much larger clone and departs from this DNA's translation at residue 7, likely a sequencing read error; the sequence shown is translated from the DNA. This chain connects TRGV9 to TRGJP. This CDR3 contains 16 residues. V was clipped by 1 base and J by 7 bases; unmatched bases: 4. Germline CDR1 and CDR2: GITISATS and ISYDGTV (reference sequence). The CDR3 coding sequence is TGTGCCTTGTGGGAGGTTTGGGAGTTGGGCAAAAAAATCAAGGTATTT. Translated, it gives CALWEVWELGKKIKVF.

Comments on this clone: With a far larger clone one base away, a read error is the likely cause. This specimen includes other DNA sequences encoding the same CDR3. V gene TRGV9 combines with J gene TRGJ1 or TRGJ2. CDR3 length: 14 residues. Germline lookup yields CDR1 GITISATS and CDR2 ISYDGTV (reference sequence). In DNA, the CDR3 is TGTGCCTTGTGGGAGGTCCCGATTCGGTATAAGAAACTCTTC. Amino acid sequence: CALWEVPIRYKKLF.

In this sample, this clone turned up a few times. This likely traces to a read error, being one base from a far larger clone. Other DNA sequences from this sample encode an identical CDR3 as well. The rearrangement links TRGV2 to TRGJ1 or TRGJ2. The CDR3 runs to 13 residues. Germline V gene sequence: CDR1 EGSNGY, CDR2 YDSYNSKV. The DNA of the CDR3 is TGTGCCACCTGGGACGGGAATTATTACAAGAAACTCTTT. Translation: CATWDGNYYKKLF.

This clone was picked up a small number of times. A read error likely explains this, since a far larger clone differs by one base. The same CDR3 arises from other DNA sequences in this sample as well. The chain joins TRGV9 to TRGJP. Per the germline V gene, CDR1 is GITISATS and CDR2 is ISYDGTV (reference sequence). The CDR3 totals 17 residues. With 0 bases clipped from V and 6 bases from J, the junction kept 5 bases outside the gene matches. The CDR3 sequence is CALWEVRIELGKKIKVF. CDR3 bases: TGTGCCTTGTGGGAGGTGCGGATAGAGTTGGGCAAAAAAATCAAGGTATTT.

By sample share, this clone is large (0.1 to 1%). Other DNA sequences of this sample code for an identical CDR3. This chain connects TRGV9 to TRGJP. V shed 0 bases and J 7 bases; nucleotides not matched to a gene: 6. Germline assignment: CDR1 GITISATS and CDR2 ISYDGTV (reference sequence). This CDR3 has 17 residues. The CDR3 nucleotides are TGTGCCTTGTGGGAGGTGACGCGGGAGTTGGGCAAAAAAATCAAGGTATTT. It specifies CALWEVTRELGKKIKVF.

This clone showed up just a few times. The protein recorded in TCRdb matches a much larger clone and deviates from this DNA's translation at residue 5, suggesting a read error; the protein here is obtained by translating the DNA. DNA of the CDR3: TGTGCCACCTGGGGCGGGAATTATTATAAGAAACTCTTT. As protein: CATWGGNYYKKLF. V is TRGV2 and J is TRGJ1 or TRGJ2. The germline CDR1 and CDR2 sequences are EGSNGY and YDSYNSKV. This CDR3 has 13 residues.

Concerning this clone itself: A much larger clone is a single base away; this may be a read error. The J gene is TRGJ1 or TRGJ2, the V gene TRGV9. CDR3 length equals 17 residues. V lost 2 bases, J lost 2 bases, and 15 bases stayed unmatched. Germline CDR1 GITISATS, CDR2 ISYDGTV (reference sequence). The CDR3 region is CALWEGGTREYYYKKLF. CDR3 coding DNA: TGTGCCTTGTGGGAGGGGGGCACCCGGGAATATTATTATAAGAAACTCTTT.

There are a few counts of this clone. A far larger clone is one base from this, pointing to a likely read error. Other DNA sequences in the sample encode the same CDR3. The chain combines TRGV9 with TRGJP. Germline lookup yields CDR1 GITISATS and CDR2 ISYDGTV (reference sequence). V lost 1 base, J lost 6 bases, and 9 bases stayed unmatched. This CDR3 region has 18 residues. The DNA for the CDR3 is TGTGCCTTGTGGGAGGTACGATCTTTAGAGTTGGGCAAAAAAATCAAGGTATTT. This gives the protein CALWEVRSLELGKKIKVF.